The 18 T cell receptor beta chains below were found in one sample sequenced in a study of blood T cells in healthy people across ages. The authors ran a second PCR of about 6 to 11 cycles using a sample-barcoded 5' primer and a J-beta primer mix. One entry per CDR3 protein, called by TCRdb with MiXCR from the 5' RACE reads. The sample lists roughly 680,000 distinct CDR3 sequences, approximately 50% seen once, with about 32% in the top ten. The sequenced sample consisted of blood. The receptors stem from a woman aged 60-75 years in good health.

This clonotype has ten or more counts. The rearrangement links TRBV29-1 to TRBJ2-3; no definite D call. V was trimmed by 1 base and J by 1 base, leaving 21 bases between them. From germline, CDR1 is SQVTM and CDR2 ANQGSEA. CDR3 length: 18 residues. This CDR3 is CSVEGTGSTRFRTDTQYF. The CDR3 DNA reads TGCAGCGTTGAAGGGACCGGTTCCACCCGATTTCGCACAGATACGCAGTATTTT.

The J gene is TRBJ2-7, the V gene TRBV28, with 11 nucleotides matching TRBD1. The CDR3 is 14 residues long. Germline assignment: CDR1 MDHEN and CDR2 SYDVKM. Losses at the gene ends were 6 bases for V and 1 base for J; bases not matched to a gene: 2. The CDR3 reads CASRGQGESYEQYF. The CDR3 bases are TGTGCCAGCAGGGGACAGGGGGAATCCTACGAGCAGTACTTC.

V and J are TRBV4-2 and TRBJ2-7; 11 bases match TRBD1. CDR1 is LGHNA, CDR2 YNFKEQ, per germline. This CDR3 is built from 16 residues. J was trimmed by 4 bases and V by 2 bases; bases with no gene match: 7. CDR3 sequence reads: CASSQLSGTGGYEQYF. Here the CDR3 DNA reads TGTGCCAGCAGCCAACTGTCCGGGACAGGGGGGTACGAGCAGTACTTC.

The chain uses TRBV20-1 and TRBJ1-1; 7 bases match TRBD1. The ends lost 0 bases at V and 6 bases at J; junction bases unmatched: 7. The germline CDR1 and CDR2 sequences are DFQATT and SNEGSKA (reference sequence). The CDR3 runs to 14 residues. This CDR3 reads CSARDPKGAAEAFF. The CDR3 bases are TGCAGTGCTAGAGATCCCAAGGGGGCTGCTGAAGCTTTCTTT.

The V and J genes are TRBV7-3 and TRBJ2-1; D is unresolved. Germline V lookup: CDR1 SGHTA, CDR2 FQGTGA. Trimming stripped 4 bases from V and 0 bases from J, with 10 bases between. The CDR3 is made up of 15 amino acids. CDR3 protein: CASSSYPSSYNEQFF. The CDR3 DNA sequence: TGTGCCAGCAGCTCTTATCCGAGCTCCTACAATGAGCAGTTCTTC.

This chain links TRBV20-1 with TRBJ2-7, with D perhaps matching TRBD2 (7 bases). Germline assignment: CDR1 DFQATT and CDR2 SNEGSKA (reference sequence). The length of the CDR3 is 14 residues. Between the trimmed V and J ends, which lost 0 bases and 9 bases, there was a span of 18 bases. The CDR3 bases are TGCAGTGCTAGAGAAGAGGGGGGGTACGGTAGGCAGTACTTC. It encodes CSAREEGGYGRQYF.

The J gene is TRBJ2-3, the V gene TRBV30; perhaps D is TRBD1 or TRBD2 (5 bases each). V lost 1 base and J lost 0, with 14 bases in between. Per germline, CDR1 GTSNPN and CDR2 SVGIG (reference sequence). This CDR3 has 16 residues. The CDR3 coding sequence is TGTGCCTGGAGTGCACTCTGGGGGTCTAGCACAGATACGCAGTATTTT. It yields the protein CAWSALWGSSTDTQYF.

The V and J genes are TRBV5-1 and TRBJ1-6; no firm D call. This CDR3 has 15 residues. Germline-derived CDR1 and CDR2 are SGHRS and YFSETQ. The V end was cut by 3 bases, the J end by 0 bases, with 7 bases between. This chain's CDR3 is CASSSLNSYNSPLHF. CDR3 bases: TGCGCCAGCAGCTCACTTAACTCCTATAATTCACCCCTCCACTTT.

This clonotype was seen a handful of times. The rearrangement joins TRBV12-3 or TRBV12-4 to TRBJ2-7; D unclear. The CDR3 is made up of 12 amino acids. V lost 4 bases, J lost 3 bases, and 7 bases lay in between. CDR3 loop: CASSSIYYEQYF. In DNA, the CDR3 is TGTGCCAGCAGTTCCATTTACTACGAGCAGTACTTC.

This chain joins TRBV28 and TRBJ2-1; 8 bases match TRBD2. Trimming at V came to 3 bases and at J to 13 bases, leaving 11 bases not matched to a gene. From germline, CDR1 is MDHEN and CDR2 SYDVKM. This CDR3 has 14 residues. Here the CDR3 reads CASSFSGEAGGQFF. The CDR3 coding sequence is TGTGCCAGCAGTTTTTCGGGGGAGGCGGGAGGACAGTTCTTC.

This sequence joins TRBV29-1 and TRBJ1-2, with no clear D. Germline V gene lookup returns CDR1 SQVTM and CDR2 ANQGSEA. CDR3 size: 13 residues. The V and J ends lost 2 bases and 7 bases respectively, with 14 bases between them. The CDR3 loop is CSVELAAPGGYTF. CDR3 bases: TGCAGCGTTGAATTAGCCGCCCCGGGTGGCTACACCTTC.

This clonotype was seen a few times. The chain uses TRBV11-2 and TRBJ2-1; possible D gene TRBD2, 5 bases. From germline, CDR1 is SGHAT and CDR2 FQNNGV. Trimming stripped 4 bases from V and 5 bases from J, with 21 bases between. The CDR3 runs 17 residues. CDR3 protein: CASSSPGSQLYHNEQFF. The CDR3 DNA reads as TGTGCCAGCAGCTCTCCGGGATCCCAACTTTACCACAATGAGCAGTTCTTC.

This clonotype was recorded only once. The chain links TRBV20-1 to TRBJ1-2; 8 positions match TRBD1. The CDR3 sequence is 12 residues long. Looked up from germline, CDR1 is DFQATT and CDR2 is SNEGSKA (reference sequence). The trim removed 6 bases at V and 8 bases at J, leaving 8 bases unmatched. Written as DNA, the CDR3 is TGCAGTGCCGGGGACAGGCTCGGGGGCTACACCTTC. It specifies CSAGDRLGGYTF.

This clonotype appeared many times. The V and J genes are TRBV20-1 and TRBJ2-5; 7 bases are shared with TRBD1. CDR3 length equals 13 residues. The germline V gene has CDR1 DFQATT and CDR2 SNEGSKA (reference sequence). After removal of 6 bases from V and 7 bases from J, the junction contained 11 bases not matched to a gene. In DNA, the CDR3 is TGCAGTGCGGGTTCTCAGGGGGTGAGGACCCAGTACTTC. This translates into CSAGSQGVRTQYF.

The CDR3 nucleotides are TGTGCTAGTGGTTTCCTTGAAGGGGGCAGAACCGGGGAGCTGTTTTTT. It is translated as CASGFLEGGRTGELFF. The chain uses TRBV12-5 and TRBJ2-2; TRBD1 aligns across 7 bases. Germline V gene lookup returns CDR1 LGHNT and CDR2 FRNRAP. With V trimmed by 3 bases and J by 5 bases, 9 bases remained unmatched. The CDR3 is 16 amino acids.

In nucleotides, the CDR3 is TGTGCCAGCAGCTTAAACCCCCCCAGGCTAGCAGGGAATGAGCAGTTCTTC. Amino acid sequence: CASSLNPPRLAGNEQFF. The chain couples TRBV7-3 to TRBJ2-1, with D possibly called TRBD1 or TRBD2 (5 bases each). The CDR3 has 17 amino acids. Trimming removed 1 base at V and 7 bases at J, with 20 bases between. The germline V gene encodes CDR1 SGHTA and CDR2 FQGTGA.

The V gene is TRBV15, the J gene TRBJ2-2; either TRBD1 or TRBD2 may fit D (6 bases each). The CDR3 runs 15 residues. The germline CDR1 and CDR2 sequences are LNHNV and YYDKDF (reference sequence). The ends were cut back, 6 bases at V and 3 bases at J, with 14 bases in the middle. CDR3 in amino acids: CATSRGDTYTGELFF. The CDR3 DNA follows: TGTGCCACCAGTAGGGGGGACACTTACACCGGGGAGCTGTTTTTT.

The genes are TRBV29-1 and TRBJ2-7; 7 positions match TRBD2. The germline V gene encodes CDR1 SQVTM and CDR2 ANQGSEA. Trimming removed 1 base from V and 4 bases from J; junction bases left unmatched: 4. The CDR3 spans 13 residues. The CDR3 DNA reads TGCAGCGTTGAAGCCAGCGGGACTTACGAGCAGTACTTC. This codes for CSVEASGTYEQYF.